What follows are 7 T cell receptor beta chains derived from one specimen sequenced in a study of blood T cell repertoires in COVID-19. Using immunoSEQ multiplex PCR, the repertoire was profiled, and TCRdb retains in-frame clones only, with some absent. The sample records around 210,000 clones, just over 85% being singletons. The specimen was peripheral blood. The receptors were gathered from a man between 18 and 35 years old with active or convalescent COVID-19.

This chain links TRBV6-1 with TRBJ1-6; 10 nucleotides align to TRBD1. After removal of 3 bases from V and 11 bases from J, the junction contained 1 base not matched to a gene. Germline-derived CDR1 and CDR2 are MNHNS and SASEGT. This CDR3 spans 13 amino acids. The CDR3, as DNA: TGTGCCAGCAGTGAGGGACAGGGGACACCCCTCCACTTT. Encoded protein: CASSEGQGTPLHF.

V is TRBV2 and J is TRBJ2-7; 11 bases align to TRBD2. CDR3 length: 15 amino acids. CDR1 and CDR2 (germline): SNHLY, FYNNEI. V lost 5 bases and J lost 5; bases outside the gene matches: 8. This CDR3 reads CASSYLSGRAHEQYF. The CDR3 bases are TGTGCCAGCAGTTATCTTAGCGGGAGGGCCCACGAGCAGTACTTC.

V and J are TRBV2 and TRBJ1-1; no definite D call. Between the trimmed V and J ends, which lost 7 bases and 6 bases, there was a span of 15 bases. The CDR3 covers 13 residues. Per the germline V gene, CDR1 is SNHLY and CDR2 is FYNNEI. CDR3 protein: CASTGSRRAEAFF. The CDR3 DNA reads as TGTGCCAGCACCGGAAGCCGGCGGGCTGAAGCTTTCTTT.

The V and J genes are TRBV9 and TRBJ2-3, with TRBD2 identical over 8 bases. Germline CDR1 is SGDLS and CDR2 is YYNGEE. The V and J ends lost 0 bases and 2 bases, in that order; junction bases with no gene match: 8. There are 17 residues in the CDR3. The CDR3 DNA reads as TGTGCCAGCAGCGTAGTGAGTAGCGGGATAAACACAGATACGCAGTATTTT. It encodes CASSVVSSGINTDTQYF.

This chain links TRBV9 with TRBJ2-7; 8 bases match TRBD1. Trimming at V came to 1 base and at J to 2 bases, leaving 5 bases not matched to a gene. Germline V gene sequence: CDR1 SGDLS, CDR2 YYNGEE. The CDR3 length is 15 residues. CDR3 coding DNA: TGTGCCAGCAGCGTACATGGGACAGGTGCCTACGAGCAGTACTTC. The encoded protein is CASSVHGTGAYEQYF.

This sequence joins TRBV15 and TRBJ1-1; D is unresolved. Looked up from germline, CDR1 is LNHNV and CDR2 is YYDKDF (reference sequence). V was cut by 0 bases and J by 3 bases, with 11 bases left in between. CDR3 size: 15 residues. CDR3 bases: TGTGCCACCAGCAGAGATGCGGCGGAGTACACTGAAGCTTTCTTT. Translated, it gives CATSRDAAEYTEAFF. Supplemented by reference TRBV15 and TRBJ1-1, the full variable domain reads DAMVIQNPRYQVTQFGKPVTLSCSQTLNHNVMYWYQQKSSQAPKLLFHYYDKDFNNEADTPDNFQSRRPNTSFCFLDIRSPGLGDTAMYLCATSRDAAEYTEAFFGQGTRLTVV.

This chain connects TRBV4-3 to TRBJ1-5, with D possibly matching TRBD1 (5 bases). The CDR3 is 18 residues long. V shed 0 bases and J shed 0 bases, with 15 bases lying between them. In germline, CDR1 is LGHNA, CDR2 YSLEER. The CDR3 DNA reads as TGCGCCAGCAGCCAAGATGTGGGGGGACCGCATAGCAATCAGCCCCAGCATTTT. Its translation is CASSQDVGGPHSNQPQHF.